The sequence of this TCR beta chain was determined in a study of blood T cell repertoires in COVID-19. Study context: Researchers got acute and convalescent COVID-19 samples from the United States, Italy and Spain. In each case, the material was cDNA or gDNA derived from T cells, B-cell-depleted T cells, or PBMCs.

The V end was cut by 5 bases, the J end by 5 bases, with 16 bases between. This CDR3 spans 16 amino acids. Per germline, CDR1 SGHVS and CDR2 FQNEAQ. Those enrolled in Seattle joined during active infection and were followed longitudinally afterward. The authors' processing: Estimated nucleated cell counts came from reference gene primer amplification. The data were produced by immunoSEQ multiplex PCR, yet TCRdb's version contains in-frame clones alone and is incomplete. D and trimming were read from the DNA, whereas the V and J calls and clone size are those reported in that table. The sample lists roughly 350,000 clones; around nine tenths were seen once.

The TCR was taken from a woman aged 65 to 85 with COVID-19, enrolled during active disease. The chain uses TRBV7-8 and TRBJ1-6; TRBD1 might be the D (6 bases). Source material: peripheral blood. The CDR3 coding sequence is TGTGCCAGCAGCCAGGACAGTCCGAGGAATAATTCACCCCTCCACTTT. Its translation is CASSQDSPRNNSPLHF.